Presented here are 30 T cell receptor beta chains from one specimen sequenced in a study of graft-versus-host responses after intestinal transplantation. Clones were sequenced by immunoSEQ multiplex PCR, and TCRdb holds only the in-frame ones, with some missing. The data show approximately 16,000 clones, about 90% seen once. The material was PBMCs, obtained roughly 110 days after intestinal transplant. The receptors stem from a human patient who received an intestinal transplant, so some T cells may come from the graft donor.

The V and J genes are TRBV5-1 and TRBJ2-3; TRBD2 aligns across 10 bases. The length of the CDR3 is 16 residues. V lost 0 bases, J lost 5 bases, and 6 bases stayed unmatched. Looked up from germline, CDR1 is SGHRS and CDR2 is YFSETQ. This CDR3 is CASSLAGVAGGDTQYF. In DNA form, the CDR3 reads TGCGCCAGCAGCTTGGCCGGGGTAGCGGGAGGAGATACGCAGTATTTT.

The chain is built from TRBV28 and TRBJ2-2; 11 nucleotides align to TRBD1. The junction had 8 bases not matched to a gene; V was cut back by 1 base and J by 4 bases. CDR3 length: 18 amino acids. The germline gives CDR1 MDHEN, CDR2 SYDVKM. This CDR3 is CASSLYISGTGGTGELFF. In nucleotides, the CDR3 is TGTGCCAGCAGTTTATATATATCCGGGACAGGGGGCACCGGGGAGCTGTTTTTT. The entire variable domain, with the rest obtained from reference TRBV28 and TRBJ2-2, is as follows: DVKVTQSSRYLVKRTGEKVFLECVQDMDHENMFWYRQDPGLGLRLIYFSYDVKMKEKGDIPEGYSVSREKKERFSLILESASTNQTSMYLCASSLYISGTGGTGELFFGEGSRLTVL.

The chain couples TRBV16 to TRBJ2-7, with 7 bases that match TRBD2. The germline V gene has CDR1 KGHSY and CDR2 FQNENV. J gave up 2 bases and V 4 bases, and 8 bases lay outside the gene matches. The CDR3 sequence is 15 residues long. CDR3 bases: TGTGCCAGCAGCCCCTCAGCGGGATATGCCTACGAGCAGTACTTC. It codes for CASSPSAGYAYEQYF.

The chain carries TRBV28 and TRBJ2-3; 9 positions agree with TRBD1. Germline V gives CDR1 MDHEN, CDR2 SYDVKM. CDR3 length: 15 amino acids. Losses at the gene ends were 9 bases for V and 2 bases for J; bases not matched to a gene: 9. CDR3 sequence reads: CASFAGTGYTDTQYF. The CDR3 nucleotides read TGTGCCAGTTTTGCCGGGACAGGGTACACAGATACGCAGTATTTT. Filled out from reference TRBV28 and TRBJ2-3, the complete variable domain reads DVKVTQSSRYLVKRTGEKVFLECVQDMDHENMFWYRQDPGLGLRLIYFSYDVKMKEKGDIPEGYSVSREKKERFSLILESASTNQTSMYLCASFAGTGYTDTQYFGPGTRLTVL.

As for this clone: Other nucleotide sequences from this sample produce the same CDR3. The rearrangement uses TRBV10-3 and TRBJ2-7; no clear D gene. V shed 3 bases and J shed 4 bases, with 7 bases lying between them. The CDR3 runs to 12 residues. CDR1 is ENHRY and CDR2 is SYGVKD in the germline V gene. CDR3 DNA sequence: TGTGCCATCAGTGAAAGTGGATACGAGCAGTACTTC. It codes for CAISESGYEQYF.

V usage is TRBV6-1 and J usage is TRBJ2-7; TRBD2 matches at 12 bases. With V trimmed by 5 bases and J by 3 bases, 5 bases remained unmatched. CDR3 length: 15 amino acids. The V gene's germline CDR1 is MNHNS and CDR2 SASEGT. The CDR3 DNA reads as TGTGCCAGCAGTTCCCCGGGACTAGCGGGCTACGAGCAGTACTTC. Translation: CASSSPGLAGYEQYF.

The V gene is TRBV6-4, the J gene TRBJ1-2; D unclear. The ends were cut back, 8 bases at V and 1 base at J, with 8 bases in the middle. The CDR3 totals 12 residues. Germline-derived CDR1 and CDR2 are MRHNA and SNTAGT. The CDR3 reads CASWSVNYGYTF. CDR3 in DNA: TGTGCCAGCTGGTCAGTTAACTATGGCTACACCTTC.

The V and J genes are TRBV19 and TRBJ2-7; 12 nucleotides match TRBD2. V dropped 6 bases and J dropped 5; count of bases not matched to a gene: 5. Germline V gene sequence: CDR1 LNHDA, CDR2 SQIVND (reference sequence). This CDR3 is built from 14 residues. The CDR3 region has the DNA TGTGCCAGTAGCCTAGCGGGAGGGCCGAACGAGCAGTACTTC. Protein: CASSLAGGPNEQYF.

The rearrangement uses TRBV27 and TRBJ2-7; perhaps D is TRBD1 or TRBD2 (5 bases each). This CDR3 has 13 residues. Germline V CDR1 and CDR2: MNHEY, SMNVEV (reference sequence). Trimming left V 11 bases short and J 0 bases short, with 14 bases between. The CDR3 sequence is CAARDASSYEQYF. CDR3 DNA: TGTGCCGCCCGGGACGCGAGCTCCTACGAGCAGTACTTC.

This clone was seen a few times. The gene calls are TRBV6-6 and TRBJ2-7; no clear D. V lost 6 bases, J lost 6 bases, and 15 bases lay in between. The germline V gene encodes CDR1 MNHNY and CDR2 SVGAGI (reference sequence). CDR3 length equals 13 residues. CDR3 sequence reads: CASREYSRTEQYF. CDR3 sequence (DNA): TGTGCCAGCAGAGAGTACTCAAGGACCGAGCAGTACTTC.

This sequence joins TRBV10-3 and TRBJ1-4; TRBD1 might be the D (5 bases). This CDR3 region has 17 residues. V dropped 0 bases and J dropped 8 bases, with 19 bases sitting between them. The germline V gene encodes CDR1 ENHRY and CDR2 SYGVKD. CDR3 sequence reads: CAISESESWGEVEKLFF. The DNA of the CDR3 is TGTGCCATCAGTGAGTCAGAGTCGTGGGGCGAGGTCGAAAAACTGTTTTTT.

The sample holds one count of this clone. This chain links TRBV19 with TRBJ2-3; no clear D. Germline V gives CDR1 LNHDA, CDR2 SQIVND (reference sequence). The CDR3 covers 13 residues. Trimming removed 9 bases at V and 1 base at J, with 11 bases between. CDR3 coding DNA: TGTGCCAGCCAGGTATCCGGCACAGATACGCAGTATTTT. The encoded protein is CASQVSGTDTQYF. Variable domain in full (rest from reference TRBV19 and TRBJ2-3): DGGITQSPKYLFRKEGQNVTLSCEQNLNHDAMYWYRQDPGQGLRLIYYSQIVNDFQKGDIAEGYSVSREKKESFPLTVTSAQKNPTAFYLCASQVSGTDTQYFGPGTRLTVL.

J is TRBJ1-1 and V is TRBV6-5; D is unclear. Germline V gives CDR1 MNHEY, CDR2 SVGAGI. The CDR3 contains 16 residues. V lost 2 bases and J 1 base, leaving 14 bases between the germline ends. This CDR3 reads CASSYVGNFWNTEAFF. The DNA of the CDR3 is TGTGCCAGCAGTTACGTGGGGAATTTTTGGAACACTGAAGCTTTCTTT.

V gene TRBV5-6 combines with J gene TRBJ2-5; D uncertain. The V and J ends lost 4 bases and 7 bases respectively, with 14 bases between them. CDR1 SGHDT and CDR2 YYEEEE come from the germline V gene. The CDR3 runs 13 residues. CDR3 residues: CASSPGRTGTQYF. DNA for the CDR3: TGTGCCAGCAGCCCGGGCAGGACGGGGACCCAGTACTTC.

The gene calls are TRBV19 and TRBJ1-2; D not certain. This CDR3 comprises 13 residues. Trimming stripped 1 base from V and 0 bases from J, with 3 bases between. Looked up from germline, CDR1 is LNHDA and CDR2 is SQIVND (reference sequence). CDR3 in amino acids: CASSIAPNYGYTF. DNA for the CDR3: TGTGCCAGTAGTATAGCTCCTAACTATGGCTACACCTTC.

Points on this clone: Other DNA sequences in the same sample also yield this CDR3. The rearrangement links TRBV19 to TRBJ2-3; D unclear. Germline CDR1 reads LNHDA; CDR2 reads SQIVND (reference sequence). This CDR3 contains 14 residues. Trimming stripped 6 bases from V and 0 bases from J, with 10 bases between. The CDR3 DNA is TGTGCCAGTAGGGGGATAATTAGCACAGATACGCAGTATTTT. This translates into CASRGIISTDTQYF.

J is TRBJ2-2 and V is TRBV6-4; 13 nucleotides match TRBD2. Germline CDR1 MRHNA, CDR2 SNTAGT. Trimming removed 5 bases from V and 1 base from J; junction bases left unmatched: 4. This CDR3 has 17 residues. In DNA, the CDR3 is TGTGCCAGCAGTCAGGGACTAGCGGGACAGAACACCGGGGAGCTGTTTTTT. This encodes CASSQGLAGQNTGELFF.

This chain links TRBV11-3 with TRBJ2-1; D ambiguous. CDR1 is SGHNT, CDR2 YENEEA, per germline. The V gene lost 5 bases and the J gene lost 10 bases, with 18 bases spanning the gap. This CDR3 spans 14 amino acids. The CDR3 coding sequence is TGTGCCAGCAGCCCGAGTTACGGGCGGATAGAGCAGTTCTTC. It specifies CASSPSYGRIEQFF.

The rearrangement links TRBV27 to TRBJ1-1, with D perhaps TRBD1 (5 bases). The V gene lost 6 bases and the J gene lost 0 bases, with 14 bases spanning the gap. The length of the CDR3 is 15 residues. Germline values: CDR1 MNHEY, CDR2 SMNVEV (reference sequence). The CDR3 here is CASSLPQGLNTEAFF. In DNA, the CDR3 is TGTGCCAGCAGCCTACCCCAGGGCCTGAACACTGAAGCTTTCTTT.

The chain recombines TRBV14 with TRBJ2-7; no clear D. Deletions cut 1 base from V and 3 bases from J, with 19 bases between. This CDR3 is 17 amino acids long. Per germline, CDR1 SGHDN and CDR2 FVKESK. CDR3 bases: TGTGCCAGCAGCCAAGCCCCCCCGCCGCCCCAAAACTACGAGCAGTACTTC. As protein: CASSQAPPPPQNYEQYF. Complete variable domain (other parts from reference TRBV14 and TRBJ2-7): EAGVTQFPSHSVIEKGQTVTLRCDPISGHDNLYWYRRVMGKEIKFLLHFVKESKQDESGMPNNRFLAERTGGTYSTLKVQPAELEDSGVYFCASSQAPPPPQNYEQYFGPGTRLTVT.

With regard to this clone: Other DNA sequences in the same sample also yield this CDR3. This chain links TRBV5-1 with TRBJ2-1; 8 bases match TRBD2. This CDR3 has 15 residues. With 0 bases clipped from V and 6 bases from J, the junction kept 5 bases outside the gene matches. CDR1 is SGHRS, CDR2 YFSETQ, per germline. In DNA form, the CDR3 reads TGCGCCAGCAGCTTGGGGGCGGGAGGCCCCAATGAGCAGTTCTTC. Translated, it gives CASSLGAGGPNEQFF. Full variable domain (rest looked up from reference TRBV5-1 and TRBJ2-1): KAGVTQTPRYLIKTRGQQVTLSCSPISGHRSVSWYQQTPGQGLQFLFEYFSETQRNKGNFPGRFSGRQFSNSRSEMNVSTLELGDSALYLCASSLGAGGPNEQFFGPGTRLTVL.

The chain carries TRBV9 and TRBJ2-5; D may be TRBD2 (5 bases). Trimming removed 4 bases from V and 1 base from J, with 17 bases in between. The CDR3 extends over 16 amino acids. Germline assignment: CDR1 SGDLS and CDR2 YYNGEE. This chain's CDR3 is CASSPRRADLQETQYF. In nucleotides, the CDR3 is TGTGCCAGCAGCCCCCGGCGGGCGGACCTCCAAGAGACCCAGTACTTC.

The chain combines TRBV28 with TRBJ2-1; the D is unclear. V lost 4 bases to trimming and J lost 7 bases, with 11 bases between them. This CDR3 has 13 amino acids. Germline lookup yields CDR1 MDHEN and CDR2 SYDVKM. CDR3 sequence: CASSSPSWNEQFF. In DNA form, the CDR3 reads TGTGCCAGCAGTTCTCCCTCGTGGAATGAGCAGTTCTTC.

The chain carries TRBV6-5 and TRBJ1-6; D might be TRBD1 (5 bases). Germline V gene data show CDR1 as MNHEY and CDR2 as SVGAGI. The length of the CDR3 is 14 residues. Trimming cost V 2 bases and J 9 bases, with 11 bases left between them. The CDR3 nucleotides are TGTGCCAGCAGTTACGTTGCAGGGACTTCACCCCTCCACTTT. Translating gives CASSYVAGTSPLHF.

The V call is TRBV29-1, the J call TRBJ2-5; 10 bases match TRBD1. V shed 2 bases and J 5 bases; nucleotides not matched to a gene: 11. There are 16 residues in the CDR3. CDR1 SQVTM and CDR2 ANQGSEA come from the germline V gene. The CDR3 bases are TGCAGCGTTGAACCCAAGGGACAGGGGACATGGGAGACCCAGTACTTC. Its translation: CSVEPKGQGTWETQYF.

V is TRBV28 and J is TRBJ2-3, with no clear D. V dropped 0 bases and J dropped 0 bases, with 4 bases sitting between them. From germline, CDR1 is MDHEN and CDR2 SYDVKM. This CDR3 region has 14 residues. The DNA for the CDR3 is TGTGCCAGCAGTTTATGGACTAGCACAGATACGCAGTATTTT. Translation: CASSLWTSTDTQYF.

V usage is TRBV5-1 and J usage is TRBJ2-5, with 11 bases identical to TRBD2. The CDR3 covers 14 residues. Unmatched junction bases numbered 2, after V lost 4 bases and J lost 3 bases. Germline V gene data show CDR1 as SGHRS and CDR2 as YFSETQ. The CDR3 DNA sequence: TGCGCCAGCAGCGCGGGACTAGCGGAAGAGACCCAGTACTTC. Translating gives CASSAGLAEETQYF.

The genes are TRBV28 and TRBJ1-5; D gene ambiguous. Germline CDR1 and CDR2: MDHEN and SYDVKM. Trimming left V 5 bases short and J 6 bases short, with 11 bases between. This CDR3 region has 13 residues. CDR3 in DNA: TGTGCCAGCAGTCCAGCCAGTGGTCAGCCCCAGCATTTT. Translating it yields CASSPASGQPQHF.

The chain has TRBV6-5 and TRBJ1-2; TRBD1 matches 7 bases. Germline CDR1 MNHEY, CDR2 SVGAGI. The CDR3 contains 15 residues. V was pared by 5 bases and J by 2 bases, with 8 bases of the junction left unmatched. The CDR3 sequence is CASSPWDRPNYGYTF. CDR3 bases: TGTGCCAGCAGTCCCTGGGACAGACCGAACTATGGCTACACCTTC.

The chain recombines TRBV28 with TRBJ1-3; D is unresolved. CDR1 and CDR2 from the germline V gene are MDHEN and SYDVKM. V was shortened by 7 bases and J by 2 bases, with 9 bases between the two germline ends. CDR3 length: 13 amino acids. The CDR3 bases are TGTGCCAGCAACCCGGGTGCTGGAAACACCATATATTTT. This gives the protein CASNPGAGNTIYF.